Listed below are T cell receptor beta chains from one sample, sequenced in a study of CD8 T cells in Susac syndrome. MiXCR was run by TCRdb on the immunoSEQ multiplex PCR reads, yielding one entry per CDR3 protein. This table has 300,000 or so distinct CDR3 sequences, approximately 90% appearing once. Sequenced sample: CD4+ T cells from PBMCs. The source is a human donor with multiple sclerosis. Both conserved end residues are part of each CDR3. A D gene is named only where the DNA matches it firmly. Size tells how often a clone was seen (once, few, many) or the class of an expanded clone, and some rows leave it out.

size: -
J: TRBJ2-6
D: TRBD1
V: TRBV5-6
DNA: TGTGCCAGCAGCCCGGGACAGGTAGTCGCTGGGGCCAACGTCCTGACTTTC
CDR3: CASSPGQVVAGANVLTF

size: -
J: TRBJ2-1
D: -
V: TRBV2
DNA: TGTGCCAGCAGTGAATCAGGGCGGCGGGGCAATGAGCAGTTCTTC
CDR3: CASSESGRRGNEQFF

size: -
J: TRBJ2-7
D: TRBD2
V: TRBV20-1
DNA: TGCAGTGCCTCTCAAAGCGGGAGAAGGTCCTACGAGCAGTACTTC
CDR3: CSASQSGRRSYEQYF

size: -
J: TRBJ1-6
D: -
V: TRBV6-5
DNA: TGTGCCAGCAGGCAGGGAGGGTATTCACCCCTCCACTTT
CDR3: CASRQGGYSPLHF

size: -
J: TRBJ1-1
D: TRBD1
V: TRBV7-9
DNA: TGTGCCAGCAGCCCCGGGACAGGCCTCGCTCGGGCTTTCTTT
CDR3: CASSPGTGLARAFF

size: -
J: TRBJ2-1
D: TRBD2
V: TRBV12-3/TRBV12-4
DNA: TGTGCCAGCAGTCCAAGGACTAGGGCAAATGAGCAGTTCTTC
CDR3: CASSPRTRANEQFF

size: -
J: TRBJ2-3
D: TRBD2
V: TRBV7-2
DNA: TGTGCCAGCAGCTCAATAGCGGGCGCCGTTCCAGATACGCAGTATTTT
CDR3: CASSSIAGAVPDTQYF

size: -
J: TRBJ1-6
D: -
V: TRBV3-1
DNA: TGTGCCAGCAGCCAAGGACAGAGTAATTCACCCCTCCACTTT
CDR3: CASSQGQSNSPLHF

size: -
J: TRBJ2-7
D: -
V: TRBV11-3
DNA: TGTGCCAGCAGCTTCCAGGGAAGCTCGGGCTACGAACAGTACTTC
CDR3: CASSFQGSSGYEQYF

size: -
J: TRBJ1-1
D: -
V: TRBV7-3
DNA: TGTGCCAGCAGCGCGGGCTCCCCGGGGACTGAAGCTTTCTTT
CDR3: CASSAGSPGTEAFF

size: -
J: TRBJ1-3
D: -
V: TRBV6-6
DNA: TGTGCCAGCGTAAGCCTCGGCTCTGGAAACACCATATATTTT
CDR3: CASVSLGSGNTIYF

size: -
J: TRBJ2-1
D: -
V: TRBV7-8
DNA: TGTGCCAGCAGCTCTAGTCGGACTGGCTCCTACAATGAGCAGTTCTTC
CDR3: CASSSSRTGSYNEQFF

size: -
J: TRBJ2-1
D: -
V: TRBV29-1
DNA: TGCAGCGTTGTTGCTGCGGGACAGATTGAGCAGTTCTTC
CDR3: CSVVAAGQIEQFF

size: -
J: TRBJ1-2
D: -
V: TRBV27
DNA: TGTGCCAGCAGTTTAGACCGACTCGGACGAGGCTACACCTTC
CDR3: CASSLDRLGRGYTF

size: -
J: TRBJ2-2
D: TRBD2
V: TRBV11-2
DNA: TGTGCCAGCAGCCTCTGGGAGGGTGCGAACACCGGGGAGCTGTTTTTT
CDR3: CASSLWEGANTGELFF

size: -
J: TRBJ1-5
D: TRBD1
V: TRBV18
DNA: TGTGCCAGCTCACCCGGACAGGGTTTTGCGGGGGCGAGCAATCAGCCCCAGCATTTT
CDR3: CASSPGQGFAGASNQPQHF

size: -
J: TRBJ2-1
D: TRBD2
V: TRBV5-6
DNA: TGTGCCAGCAGCTTGCTTCTAGCGGGAGGGATCAATGAGCAGTTCTTC
CDR3: CASSLLLAGGINEQFF

size: -
J: TRBJ1-4
D: -
V: TRBV29-1
DNA: TGCAGCGTTCAGACTTTTCGGGAAAAACTGCTTTTT
CDR3: CSVQTFREKLLF

size: -
J: TRBJ1-1
D: TRBD1
V: TRBV2
DNA: TGTGCCGCCCAGACAGGGACTGAAGCTTTCTTT
CDR3: CAAQTGTEAFF

size: -
J: TRBJ2-5
D: TRBD2
V: TRBV9
DNA: TGTGCCAGCAGTCGGGGGGGACTAGCGGAAAAAGAGACCCAGTACTTC
CDR3: CASSRGGLAEKETQYF

size: -
J: TRBJ1-2
D: -
V: TRBV30
DNA: TGTGCCTGGAGTGTACTACAGAGGGGACCCTATGGCTACACCTTC
CDR3: CAWSVLQRGPYGYTF

size: -
J: TRBJ1-2
D: -
V: TRBV2
DNA: TGTGCCAGCAGTGCAATGGACAGTCCCGCTCTTAACTATGGCTACACCTTC
CDR3: CASSAMDSPALNYGYTF

size: -
J: TRBJ2-5
D: -
V: TRBV4-1
DNA: TGCGCCAGCAGCCAAGTGGTATTAGAGACCCAGTACTTC
CDR3: CASSQVVLETQYF

size: -
J: TRBJ2-7
D: TRBD1
V: TRBV28
DNA: TGTGCCAGCAGGGGACAGACCCGGTATGTGGAGCAGTACTTC
CDR3: CASRGQTRYVEQYF

size: -
J: TRBJ2-3
D: TRBD2
V: TRBV24-1
DNA: TGTGCCACCAGTGACCCCAGCGGGGGCTCCACAGATACGCAGTATTTT
CDR3: CATSDPSGGSTDTQYF

size: -
J: TRBJ1-6
D: TRBD1
V: TRBV3-1
DNA: TGTGCCAGCAGCCAAGGGGGACAGGCTCTTTATAATTCACCCCTCCACTTT
CDR3: CASSQGGQALYNSPLHF

size: -
J: TRBJ1-2
D: -
V: TRBV5-4
DNA: TGTGCCAGCAGCTCCCAGGGATCTCGCGGCGGCTACACCTTC
CDR3: CASSSQGSRGGYTF

size: once
J: TRBJ2-2
D: -
V: TRBV12-3/TRBV12-4
DNA: TGTGCCAGCTCCGCCGGGGTAGCGGACACCGGGGAGCTGTTTTTT
CDR3: CASSAGVADTGELFF

size: -
J: TRBJ2-7
D: -
V: TRBV6-2/TRBV6-3
DNA: TGTGCCAGCGGGAGGAGACAGGGATTCGGCGAGCAGTACTTC
CDR3: CASGRRQGFGEQYF

size: -
J: TRBJ2-3
D: TRBD2
V: TRBV20-1
DNA: TGCAGTGCAATTGGGACTAGCGGTCCCACAGATACGCAGTATTTT
CDR3: CSAIGTSGPTDTQYF

size: -
J: TRBJ1-1
D: -
V: TRBV12-3/TRBV12-4
DNA: TGTGCCAGCAGAATGACAGGAAACTGGAACACTGAAGCTTTCTTT
CDR3: CASRMTGNWNTEAFF

size: -
J: TRBJ1-6
D: -
V: TRBV20-1
DNA: TGCAGTGCTAGCGGACACTATAATTCACCCCTCCACTTT
CDR3: CSASGHYNSPLHF